One sample yielded the 9 T cell receptor beta chains listed below, sequenced in a study of blood T cell repertoires in COVID-19. The table came from immunoSEQ multiplex PCR; TCRdb's copy has only in-frame clones and leaves some out. The table lists approximately 250,000 clones, roughly 89% of them singletons. The sample comprised peripheral blood. These receptors all stem from a man aged 25-45 years who had recovered from COVID-19.

The chain links TRBV6-5 to TRBJ1-2; D is unclear. This CDR3 spans 16 amino acids. Germline V gene data show CDR1 as MNHEY and CDR2 as SVGAGI. V lost 2 bases to trimming and J lost 11 bases, with 24 bases between them. The CDR3 coding sequence is TGTGCCAGCAGTTACCAGCAGACACTCCCCTCGCAAGGATACACCTTC. It codes for CASSYQQTLPSQGYTF.

On this clone: Other DNA sequences from this sample encode an identical CDR3 as well. V is TRBV30 and J is TRBJ1-5; no reliable D call. The length of the CDR3 is 13 residues. V dropped 3 bases and J dropped 0 bases, with 6 bases sitting between them. Germline loops: CDR1 GTSNPN, CDR2 SVGIG (reference sequence). The CDR3 is CAWSTGSNQPQHF. CDR3 coding DNA: TGTGCCTGGAGCACCGGTAGCAATCAGCCCCAGCATTTT.

CDR3 in amino acids: CASSPGAGAPHEQYF. DNA of the CDR3: TGTGCCAGCAGCCCCGGGGCGGGGGCCCCTCACGAGCAGTACTTC. The rearrangement uses TRBV7-2 and TRBJ2-7, with D possibly matching TRBD2 (7 bases). The V gene lost 5 bases and the J gene lost 5 bases, with 19 bases spanning the gap. Germline loops: CDR1 SGHTA, CDR2 FQGNSA. The length of the CDR3 is 15 residues.

The chain combines TRBV18 with TRBJ1-6, with 8 bases matching TRBD1. The V gene's germline CDR1 is KGHSH and CDR2 LQKENI. The CDR3 is 18 amino acids. The J segment lost 0 bases and the V segment lost 2 bases, leaving 6 bases of the junction unmatched. The chain's CDR3 is CASSPSGQGSSYNSPLHF. Here the CDR3 DNA reads TGTGCCAGCTCACCATCAGGACAGGGTAGCTCCTATAATTCACCCCTCCACTTT.

The genes are TRBV21-1 and TRBJ1-5. TRBV21-1 is a pseudogene locus. This CDR3 has 13 residues. The CDR3 reads CASRGGNGQPQHF. DNA for the CDR3: TGTGCCAGCAGGGGGGGGAATGGTCAGCCCCAGCATTTT.

This clone was picked up a small number of times. V is TRBV30 and J is TRBJ1-2; perhaps TRBD1 as D (5 bases). Trimming pared 2 bases from V and 5 bases from J, leaving 12 bases between. Germline assignment: CDR1 GTSNPN and CDR2 SVGIG (reference sequence). The CDR3 extends over 13 amino acids. The DNA for the CDR3 is TGTGCCTGGAGTCCGGGGACTGTTTATGGCTACACCTTC. Its protein product is CAWSPGTVYGYTF.

The V gene is TRBV7-9, the J gene TRBJ2-3; TRBD2 is a possible D gene (7 bases). V was shortened by 0 bases and J by 4 bases, with 11 bases between the two germline ends. Germline V lookup: CDR1 SEHNR, CDR2 FQNEAQ (reference sequence). The CDR3 sequence is 15 residues long. The CDR3 protein is CASSLAGGQPDTQYF. Here the CDR3 DNA reads TGTGCCAGCAGCTTAGCGGGGGGGCAGCCAGATACGCAGTATTTT. Complete variable domain (other parts from reference TRBV7-9 and TRBJ2-3): DTGVSQNPRHKITKRGQNVTFRCDPISEHNRLYWYRQTLGQGPEFLTYFQNEAQLEKSRLLSDRFSAERPKGSFSTLEIQRTEQGDSAMYLCASSLAGGQPDTQYFGPGTRLTVL.

This chain uses TRBV14 with TRBJ2-7, with D possibly TRBD1 on 5 matching bases. Deletions cut 1 base from V and 2 bases from J, with 9 bases between. CDR3 length: 14 residues. Per the germline V gene, CDR1 is SGHDN and CDR2 is FVKESK. The chain's CDR3 is CASSQVPGPYEQYF. CDR3 DNA sequence: TGTGCCAGCAGCCAAGTTCCAGGGCCCTACGAGCAGTACTTC.

This chain links TRBV28 with TRBJ2-7, with D unresolved. This CDR3 is 11 amino acids long. Trimming stripped 5 bases from V and 9 bases from J, with 11 bases between. The germline V gene encodes CDR1 MDHEN and CDR2 SYDVKM. In DNA, the CDR3 is TGTGCCAGCAGTGCCGGTCCGGGGCAGTACTTC. Amino acids: CASSAGPGQYF.